This TCR beta chain was documented in a study of cytomegalovirus exposure and HLA in healthy donors. Study-wide background: Researchers found that roughly 81% of just under 400 genotyped donors fell within the Caucasian-associated ancestry cluster. Regarding the study as a whole: 87-base-pair reads could not separate some V segments, including TRBV6-2 and TRBV6-3.

The PCR used 60 Vbeta and 13 Jbeta primers. This table comes from immunoSEQ multiplex PCR, and its TCRdb copy is limited to in-frame clones, with some not included. The sample data list 55,000 to 75,000 clones. As to this clone: What it recognizes is unknown.

This CDR3 has 14 amino acids. Germline CDR1 is MDHEN and CDR2 is SYDVKM. Trimming removed 2 bases at V and 7 bases at J, with 11 bases between. Sample: PBMCs. The source of this sequence is a male donor in good health and CMV-seronegative. The chain recombines TRBV28 with TRBJ1-4, with a possible D match to TRBD1 (6 bases). This CDR3 is CASSLQGSAEKLFF. The CDR3 DNA reads as TGTGCCAGCAGTTTACAGGGGAGTGCTGAAAAACTGTTTTTT. Based on the CDR3 plus reference TRBV28 and TRBJ1-4, the full variable domain is DVKVTQSSRYLVKRTGEKVFLECVQDMDHENMFWYRQDPGLGLRLIYFSYDVKMKEKGDIPEGYSVSREKKERFSLILESASTNQTSMYLCASSLQGSAEKLFFGSGTQLSVL.